Listed below are T cell receptor beta chains from one sample, sequenced in a study of T cells in Graves' hyperthyroidism and ophthalmopathy. In TCRdb, the multiplex PCR reads were re-called with MiXCR into one record per CDR3 protein. In the table there are about 400,000 distinct CDR3 sequences, around 13% of which are singletons. Sequencing used blood. The receptors here all came from a woman younger than 35 with Graves' hyperthyroidism. CDR3s include the opening cysteine and the closing phenylalanine or tryptophan. Part of the rows lack a size; the others show once, few, many or a class for expanded clones.

V	size	J	CDR3
TRBV5-1	many	TRBJ1-1	CASRYGFTTEAFF
TRBV28	NA	TRBJ2-1	CASSLLLALAGSPVEQFF
TRBV20-1	many	TRBJ2-4	CSARGGVKNIQYF
TRBV6-1	many	TRBJ2-3	CASSPDSGRYDTQYF
TRBV27	many	TRBJ1-4	CASRATASEVATNEKLFF
TRBV19	few	TRBJ2-1	CASSLGTSGAILYNEQFF
TRBV20-1	NA	TRBJ2-3	CSAGSSAGRSTDTQYF
TRBV28	many	TRBJ2-5	CASSFGKTQYF
TRBV11-3	NA	TRBJ2-1	CASSPEPSSYNEQFF
TRBV20-1	NA	TRBJ2-1	CSARPSGVPHFLNEQFF
TRBV2	many	TRBJ2-5	CARRRDNHEETQYF
TRBV6-1	many	TRBJ2-3	CASSGGTRLTDTQYF
TRBV24-1	many	TRBJ2-1	CATSEGTVRIHNEQFF
TRBV12-5	many	TRBJ2-1	CASGLVRGGLAGSGAYNEQFF
TRBV12-3/TRBV12-4	many	TRBJ2-1	CASRGQTSYNEQFF
TRBV9	few	TRBJ1-4	CASSATAGSASRGEKLFF
TRBV7-8	NA	TRBJ2-1	CASSFGTGEQFF
TRBV5-6	many	TRBJ2-7	CASSLAQSLEQYF
TRBV12-3/TRBV12-4	many	TRBJ2-1	CASSQGTKYNEQFF
TRBV28	many	TRBJ1-1	CASSQITGAFF
TRBV20-1	many	TRBJ2-1	CSAPAGGTYNEQFF
TRBV20-1	NA	TRBJ2-2	CSARDSFNTGELFF
TRBV9	few	TRBJ2-2	CASTPQVNTGELFF
TRBV9	NA	TRBJ1-5	CASSVGGGDQPQHF
TRBV2	NA	TRBJ2-5	CASSRTSGRASGETQYF
TRBV20-1	NA	TRBJ2-2	CSARKEASVLVGELFF
TRBV3-1	many	TRBJ1-2	CASSPRTGRGYTF
TRBV9	many	TRBJ1-6	CASSGSGQTNSPLHF
TRBV12-3/TRBV12-4	few	TRBJ2-1	CVSSPQGSSYNEQFF
TRBV11-2	many	TRBJ1-3	CASSLGAPRSGNTIYF
TRBV6-1	many	TRBJ2-7	CASSEGRTRSYF
TRBV12-3/TRBV12-4	many	TRBJ1-2	CASSPGPQGGYTF
TRBV6-2/TRBV6-3	many	TRBJ2-2	CASSIGTAGTGELFF
TRBV5-1	many	TRBJ1-1	CASSYMTANTEAFF
TRBV7-7	many	TRBJ2-2	CASSQDGLMTGELFF
TRBV19	once	TRBJ2-2	CASLPGQGYTGELFF
TRBV28	many	TRBJ1-1	CASSSYTNTEAFF
TRBV6-1	NA	TRBJ2-1	CASSPSAGGPVNEQFF
TRBV20-1	NA	TRBJ1-5	CSAREPRDTTSNQPQHF
TRBV6-2/TRBV6-3	few	TRBJ1-2	CASSYFSGQGGGYTF
TRBV9	NA	TRBJ2-3	CASSPGAAPGDTQYF